These 25 T cell receptor beta chains share one sample of origin, sequenced in a study of CD8+CD57+ T cells in acquired aplastic anemia. Template material for TCR beta VDJ and CDR3 profiling consisted of genomic DNA. TCRdb analysed the reads with MiXCR anew, one entry per CDR3 protein. This sample has 180,000 or so distinct CDR3 sequences; roughly 48% occur once, and the top ten carry 1.1%. By flow cytometry, patients selected for sequencing had shown an expansion of CD8+CD57+ cells. The sample was sorted CD4+, CD8+, or CD8+CD57+ T cells (not recorded which) from PBMCs. These receptors all come from a human donor with aplastic anemia.

In the case of this clonotype: Since a much larger clone is just one base distant, this may be a read error. V gene TRBV11-1 combines with J gene TRBJ1-6, with 7 bases fitting TRBD1. J gave up 6 bases and V 5 bases, and 10 bases lay outside the gene matches. The germline gives CDR1 SGHAT, CDR2 FQDESV (reference sequence). The length of the CDR3 is 16 residues. Here the CDR3 DNA reads TGTGCCAGCAGCCTAGGGGTACAGGGGTCTAATTCACCCCTCCACTTT. Protein product: CASSLGVQGSNSPLHF.

This clonotype was recorded a few times. It may be a read error: a sequence one base away is much more abundant. The chain links TRBV7-3 to TRBJ2-7; no clear D. The length of the CDR3 is 15 residues. CDR1 and CDR2 (germline): SGHTA, FQGTGA. The DNA for the CDR3 is TGTGCCAGCAGCTCGACGGTACTATTCTCCTACAAGCAGTACTTC. Amino acids: CASSSTVLFSYKQYF.

The sample holds many counts of this clonotype. V is TRBV6-1 and J is TRBJ1-2, with D unresolved. CDR3 size: 11 residues. Looked up from germline, CDR1 is MNHNS and CDR2 is SASEGT. V lost 2 bases and J lost 11, with 9 bases in between. CDR3 in amino acids: CASSEYGKYTF. Here the CDR3 DNA reads TGTGCCAGCAGTGAATACGGAAAATACACCTTC.

This chain uses TRBV25-1 with TRBJ1-4; perhaps TRBD1 as D (6 bases). Trimming took off 7 bases at V and 11 bases at J, with 14 bases between the two ends. Per the germline V gene, CDR1 is MGHDK and CDR2 is SYGVNS. The CDR3 consists of 12 residues. The CDR3 protein is CASTRGGRKLFF. The CDR3 DNA reads as TGTGCCAGCACGAGGGGGGGTCGGAAACTGTTTTTT. Variable domain in full (rest from reference TRBV25-1 and TRBJ1-4): EADIYQTPRYLVIGTGKKITLECSQTMGHDKMYWYQQDPGMELHLIHYSYGVNSTEKGDLSSESTVSRIRTEHFPLTLESARPSHTSQYLCASTRGGRKLFFGSGTQLSVL.

This clonotype occurred a few times. The chain employs TRBV7-9 and TRBJ2-1; D might be TRBD2 (6 bases). Trimming removed 8 bases from V and 7 bases from J, with 12 bases in between. CDR3 size: 12 residues. Germline assignment: CDR1 SEHNR and CDR2 FQNEAQ (reference sequence). The CDR3 here is CASGLGGNEQFF. The CDR3 region has the DNA TGTGCCAGCGGACTTGGGGGGAATGAGCAGTTCTTC.

With respect to this clonotype: A junction end diverges from the germline sequence, so it may reflect a read error. This chain connects TRBV7-9 to TRBJ1-1; D uncertain. CDR1 is SEHNR and CDR2 is FQNEAQ in the germline V gene (reference sequence). This CDR3 has 15 amino acids. CDR3 region: CASSAVGRPNTEAFF. CDR3 DNA: TGTGCCAGCAGCGCCGTAGGACGGCCGAACACCGAAGCTTTCTTT.

This clonotype was observed at least ten times. This chain joins TRBV20-1 and TRBJ2-7, with a weak D call TRBD2 (5 bases). Germline CDR1 and CDR2: DFQATT and SNEGSKA (reference sequence). V lost 6 bases to trimming and J lost 2 bases, with 14 bases between them. The CDR3 is 13 residues long. Here the CDR3 reads CSAPLAMTYEQYF. DNA for the CDR3: TGCAGTGCCCCTCTAGCCATGACCTACGAGCAGTACTTC.

This chain connects TRBV2 to TRBJ2-5; D is perhaps TRBD1 (5 bases). V was shortened by 7 bases and J by 4 bases, with 22 bases between the two germline ends. The CDR3 extends over 16 amino acids. In germline, CDR1 is SNHLY, CDR2 FYNNEI. Here the CDR3 reads CASNYGAVGPGETQYF. CDR3 DNA: TGTGCCAGCAACTATGGGGCGGTCGGGCCTGGAGAGACCCAGTACTTC. Drawing the rest from reference TRBV2 and TRBJ2-5, the complete variable domain is EPEVTQTPSHQVTQMGQEVILRCVPISNHLYFYWYRQILGQKVEFLVSFYNNEISEKSEIFDDQFSVERPDGSNFTLKIRSTKLEDSAMYFCASNYGAVGPGETQYFGPGTRLLVL.

The V and J genes are TRBV5-6 and TRBJ1-4; D possibly corresponds to TRBD1 (5 bases). Trimming removed 4 bases from V and 0 bases from J, with 19 bases in between. The germline V gene has CDR1 SGHDT and CDR2 YYEEEE. This CDR3 has 18 residues. DNA of the CDR3: TGTGCCAGCAGCATACCCGGGGTAGGGGAATCAACTAATGAAAAACTGTTTTTT. Protein sequence: CASSIPGVGESTNEKLFF. The full variable domain, rest sourced from reference TRBV5-6 and TRBJ1-4, is DAGVTQSPTHLIKTRGQQVTLRCSPKSGHDTVSWYQQALGQGPQFIFQYYEEEERQRGNFPDRFSGHQFPNYSSELNVNALLLGDSALYLCASSIPGVGESTNEKLFFGSGTQLSVL.

At least ten counts were recorded for this clonotype. CDR3 amino acids: CASSSTTFEQYF. CDR3 DNA: TGTGCCAGCAGTTCCACGACTTTCGAGCAGTACTTC. The rearrangement links TRBV6-5 to TRBJ2-7; D gene ambiguous. This CDR3 has 12 amino acids. V was trimmed by 4 bases and J by 6 bases, leaving 10 bases between them. CDR1 and CDR2 from the germline V gene are MNHEY and SVGAGI.

The chain employs TRBV29-1 and TRBJ1-1, with D tentatively TRBD1 (5 bases). Trimming pared 6 bases from V and 4 bases from J, leaving 18 bases between. Germline loops: CDR1 SQVTM, CDR2 ANQGSEA. CDR3 length: 14 residues. DNA of the CDR3: TGCAGCGTCGGACCTCAGGGTTTGGGCACTGAAGCTTTCTTT. This codes for CSVGPQGLGTEAFF.

This chain uses TRBV11-2 with TRBJ2-3; 10 positions match TRBD1. The CDR3 has 15 residues. Germline V gene lookup returns CDR1 SGHAT and CDR2 FQNNGV. J lost 4 bases, V lost 3 bases, and 4 bases had no gene match. The CDR3 DNA follows: TGTGCCAGCAGCTTGACAGGGGGCCGTTCAGATACGCAGTATTTT. Amino acids: CASSLTGGRSDTQYF. Full variable domain (remainder filled in from reference TRBV11-2 and TRBJ2-3): EAGVAQSPRYKIIEKRQSVAFWCNPISGHATLYWYQQILGQGPKLLIQFQNNGVVDDSQLPKDRFSAERLKGVDSTLKIQPAKLEDSAVYLCASSLTGGRSDTQYFGPGTRLTVL.

This sequence joins TRBV10-3 and TRBJ1-2; 9 positions match TRBD1. The V gene end was trimmed by 4 bases and the J gene end by 0 bases; junction bases not matched to a gene: 12. The CDR3 extends over 18 amino acids. Germline assignment: CDR1 ENHRY and CDR2 SYGVKD. DNA of the CDR3: TGTGCCATCAGTGCACCGGGACAGGGCTCCCCATCTAACTATGGCTACACCTTC. This encodes CAISAPGQGSPSNYGYTF.

This clonotype was seen repeatedly, ten times or more. This rearrangement joins TRBV2 to TRBJ1-4; D may be TRBD1 (6 bases). The CDR3 contains 15 residues. V was cut by 6 bases and J by 6 bases, with 17 bases left in between. Germline V lookup: CDR1 SNHLY, CDR2 FYNNEI. CDR3 bases: TGTGCCAGCAGAGACCCCGGGACACTTTATGAAAAACTGTTTTTT. It specifies CASRDPGTLYEKLFF.

This clonotype was seen more than once but under ten times. At one boundary the junction diverges from the germline segment, which might be a read error. The chain carries TRBV5-1 and TRBJ2-1, with 8 bases that match TRBD2. CDR3 length equals 15 residues. Looked up from germline, CDR1 is SGHRS and CDR2 is YFSETQ. The CDR3 DNA reads as TGCGCCAGCAGTTTGGGAGCGGGGGTCGGCAATCAGCAGTTCTTC. As protein: CASSLGAGVGNQQFF.

This clonotype appeared many times. The CDR3 loop is CASSLVAASYEQYF. The CDR3 bases are TGTGCCAGCAGCTTAGTGGCAGCCTCCTACGAGCAGTACTTC. The V call is TRBV7-2, the J call TRBJ2-7; D remains ambiguous. Germline V gene sequence: CDR1 SGHTA, CDR2 FQGNSA. Trimming stripped 1 base from V and 0 bases from J, with 7 bases between. The CDR3 is 14 amino acids.

This clonotype was seen a handful of times. The chain uses TRBV2 and TRBJ2-7; 10 bases are shared with TRBD2. Germline trimming cut 5 bases from V and 5 bases from J; bases unmatched to any gene: 9. This CDR3 spans 15 amino acids. Germline lookup yields CDR1 SNHLY and CDR2 FYNNEI. The CDR3 protein is CASSQTSGFFNEQYF. CDR3 in DNA: TGTGCCAGCAGTCAGACTAGCGGGTTTTTCAACGAGCAGTACTTC.

The CDR3 DNA is TGTGCCAGCAGCTCCGGTCCGGGGGGATACGAGCAGTACTTC. This gives the protein CASSSGPGGYEQYF. The chain combines TRBV7-6 with TRBJ2-7, with TRBD2 matching 7 bases. This CDR3 is 14 amino acids long. The trim removed 4 bases at V and 4 bases at J, leaving 7 bases unmatched. Germline-derived CDR1 and CDR2 are SGHVS and FNYEAQ.

Regarding this clonotype: This may arise from a read error, as a much more abundant clone is one base away. Without the conserved terminal phenylalanine or tryptophan, this CDR3 likely stems from a read error. The chain joins TRBV6-1 to TRBJ1-1, with a possible D match to TRBD1 (6 bases). Trimming cost V 2 bases and J 2 bases, with 21 bases left between them. CDR1 and CDR2 (germline): MNHNS, SASEGT. The CDR3 length is 18 residues. The CDR3 here is CASSESWTARQRNTEAFL. DNA of the CDR3: TGTGCCAGCAGTGAATCGTGGACAGCCAGACAGAGAAACACTGAAGCTTTCCTT.

This clonotype appeared many times. The CDR3 spells CSGLQSYQETQYF. CDR3 nucleotides: TGCAGTGGCTTACAGTCGTACCAAGAGACCCAGTACTTC. The J gene is TRBJ2-5, the V gene TRBV20-1; no clear D. The CDR3 runs 13 residues. Germline V lookup: CDR1 DFQATT, CDR2 SNEGSKA (reference sequence). V shed 7 bases and J shed 0 bases, with 12 bases lying between them.

The J gene is TRBJ1-4, the V gene TRBV29-1, with D uncertain. Trimming stripped 5 bases from V and 13 bases from J, with 23 bases between. Germline CDR1 reads SQVTM; CDR2 reads ANQGSEA. This CDR3 contains 14 residues. The CDR3 loop is CSVHPQVSAQRLFF. The DNA for the CDR3 is TGCAGCGTTCACCCGCAGGTTTCAGCGCAAAGACTGTTTTTT.

The chain uses TRBV12-5 and TRBJ2-1; D may be TRBD2 (6 bases). Germline assignment: CDR1 LGHNT and CDR2 FRNRAP. This CDR3 spans 14 amino acids. The germline V and J ends were trimmed by 2 bases and 3 bases, with 8 bases remaining between them. CDR3 DNA: TGTGCTAGTGGTTTGCGCGGGAACTACAATGAGCAGTTCTTC. This encodes CASGLRGNYNEQFF.

V and J are TRBV29-1 and TRBJ2-5; D could derive from TRBD1 or TRBD2 (5 bases each). Trimming stripped 8 bases from V and 1 base from J, with 17 bases between. CDR3 size: 14 residues. Germline assignment: CDR1 SQVTM and CDR2 ANQGSEA. The CDR3 DNA reads as TGCAGCACTTCCAGGGTAGGGAGCCAAGAGACCCAGTACTTC. Residues: CSTSRVGSQETQYF.

This chain uses TRBV10-1 with TRBJ2-5; 14 bases agree with TRBD2. The CDR3 extends over 16 amino acids. The ends lost 7 bases at V and 5 bases at J; junction bases unmatched: 9. The germline gives CDR1 WNHNN, CDR2 SYGVQD (reference sequence). CDR3 nucleotide sequence: TGCGCCAGCATTAGGACTAGCGGGGGGAGGGCGGAGACCCAGTACTTC. Translation: CASIRTSGGRAETQYF.

The CDR3 DNA reads TGTGCCAGCAGTAAAAGGGGGACAGGCAATTCACCCCTCCACTTT. Translating it yields CASSKRGTGNSPLHF. The gene calls are TRBV2 and TRBJ1-6, with TRBD1 matching 8 bases. V lost 5 bases to trimming and J lost 7 bases; unmatched junction nucleotides: 7. There are 15 residues in the CDR3. In germline, CDR1 is SNHLY, CDR2 FYNNEI.